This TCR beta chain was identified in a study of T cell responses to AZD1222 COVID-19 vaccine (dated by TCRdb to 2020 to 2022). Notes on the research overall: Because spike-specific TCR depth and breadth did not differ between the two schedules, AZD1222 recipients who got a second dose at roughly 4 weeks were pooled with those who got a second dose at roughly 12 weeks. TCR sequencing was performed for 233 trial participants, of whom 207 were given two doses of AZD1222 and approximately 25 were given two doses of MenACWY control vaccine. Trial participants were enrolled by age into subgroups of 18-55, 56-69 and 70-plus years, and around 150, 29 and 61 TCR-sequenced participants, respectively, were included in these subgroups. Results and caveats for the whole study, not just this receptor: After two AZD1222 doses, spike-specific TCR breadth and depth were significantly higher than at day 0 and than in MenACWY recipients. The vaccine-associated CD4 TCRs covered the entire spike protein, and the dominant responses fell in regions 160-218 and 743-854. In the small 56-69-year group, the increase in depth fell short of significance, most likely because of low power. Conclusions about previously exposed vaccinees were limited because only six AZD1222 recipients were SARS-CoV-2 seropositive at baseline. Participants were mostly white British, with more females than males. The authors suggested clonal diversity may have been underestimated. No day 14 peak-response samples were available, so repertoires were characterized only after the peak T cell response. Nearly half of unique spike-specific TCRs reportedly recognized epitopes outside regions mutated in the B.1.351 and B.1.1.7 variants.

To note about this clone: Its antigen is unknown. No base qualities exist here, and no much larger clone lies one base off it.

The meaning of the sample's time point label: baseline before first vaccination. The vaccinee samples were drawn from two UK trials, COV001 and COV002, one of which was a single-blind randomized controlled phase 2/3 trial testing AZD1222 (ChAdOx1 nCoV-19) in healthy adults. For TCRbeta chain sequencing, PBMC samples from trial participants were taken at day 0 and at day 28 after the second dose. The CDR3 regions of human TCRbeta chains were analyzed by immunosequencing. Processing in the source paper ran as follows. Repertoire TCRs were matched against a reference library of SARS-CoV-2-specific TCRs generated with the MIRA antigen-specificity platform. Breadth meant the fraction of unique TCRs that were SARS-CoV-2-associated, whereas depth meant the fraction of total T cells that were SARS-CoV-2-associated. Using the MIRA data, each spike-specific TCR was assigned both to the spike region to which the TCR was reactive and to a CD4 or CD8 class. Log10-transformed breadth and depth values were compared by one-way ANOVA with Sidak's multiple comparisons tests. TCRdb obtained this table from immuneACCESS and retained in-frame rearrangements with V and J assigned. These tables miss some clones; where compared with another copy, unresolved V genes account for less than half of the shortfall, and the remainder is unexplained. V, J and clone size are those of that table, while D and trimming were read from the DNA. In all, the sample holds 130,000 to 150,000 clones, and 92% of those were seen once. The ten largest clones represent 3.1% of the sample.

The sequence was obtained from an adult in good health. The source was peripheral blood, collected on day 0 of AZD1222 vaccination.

This receptor has the CDR3 CASSPRGRGGESNQPQHF. The DNA is TGTGCCAGCTCACCTCGAGGCAGGGGAGGAGAAAGCAATCAGCCCCAGCATTTT. This chain is built from TRBV18 and TRBJ1-5; matching of 6 bases hints at TRBD1 as the D gene. Cut back by 3 bases and 1 base, the V and J ends lie 19 bases apart. Spanning cysteine to phenylalanine, the CDR3 consists of 18 amino acids. CDR3 DNA is the only sequence kept; it has 54 bases, read in frame from the first base. CDR1 and CDR2, per the germline V gene, are KGHSH and LQKENI. Full variable domain (CDR3 extended with the reference TRBV18 and TRBJ1-5 proteins): NAGVMQNPRHLVRRRGQEARLRCSPMKGHSHVYWYRQLPEEGLKFMVYLQKENIIDESGMPKERFSAEFPKEGPSILRIQQVVRGDSAAYFCASSPRGRGGESNQPQHFGDGTRLSIL.